This entry lists 24 T cell receptor beta chains sequenced from one sample in a study of glioma-infiltrating T cells. Using RNA template, CDR3s of TCR alpha and beta were amplified with iRepertoire arm-PCR. One entry per CDR3 protein, called by TCRdb with MiXCR from the multiplex PCR reads. This sample carries around 190,000 distinct CDR3 sequences, around 30% of them seen once, and the ten largest clones take 20%. The material sequenced was glioma tissue, nonneoplastic brain tissue, or PBMCs (not recorded which). Receptors originate from a human donor with low-grade glioma or glioblastoma, undergoing nonglioma brain surgery, or in good health (not recorded which).

This clonotype showed up just once. Possible read error: a much larger clone is one base away. The CDR3 loop reads CASSFNRGGNEQYF. CDR3 nucleotide sequence: TGTGCCAGCAGCTTTAACAGGGGCGGCAATGAGCAGTACTTC. The rearrangement links TRBV7-3 to TRBJ2-7, with TRBD1 matching over 7 bases. The CDR3 totals 14 residues. Trimming cost V 3 bases and J 7 bases; bases outside gene matches: 9. Germline V CDR1 and CDR2: SGHTA, FQGTGA.

This clonotype was counted many times. In DNA form, the CDR3 reads TGTGCCAGCAGTTACAAGGAGGTATCCTACGAGCAGTACTTC. Its translation: CASSYKEVSYEQYF. The chain has TRBV6-6 and TRBJ2-7; D might be TRBD2 (5 bases). V lost 2 bases and J 1 base, leaving 9 bases between the germline ends. Germline V gene lookup returns CDR1 MNHNY and CDR2 SVGAGI (reference sequence). The CDR3 has 14 amino acids.

This chain joins TRBV6-2 or TRBV6-3 and TRBJ2-3; 11 nucleotides agree with TRBD2. The CDR3 runs to 15 residues. Germline-derived CDR1 and CDR2 are MNHEY and SVGEGT. Losses at the gene ends were 5 bases for V and 8 bases for J; bases not matched to a gene: 9. CDR3 protein: CASSRSSGRGGTQYF. For the CDR3, the DNA is TGTGCCAGCAGTCGAAGTAGCGGGAGGGGAGGTACGCAGTATTTT.

Points on this clonotype: A read error is possible here, since a much larger clone lies one base away. The chain's CDR3 is CASRREGHSSYEQYF. The CDR3 DNA sequence: TGTGCCAGCCGGCGGGAGGGCCATAGCTCCTACGAGCAGTACTTC. This chain connects TRBV28 to TRBJ2-7; TRBD2 matches 9 bases. V shed 8 bases and J 0 bases; nucleotides not matched to a gene: 8. The CDR3 spans 15 residues. Germline-derived CDR1 and CDR2 are MDHEN and SYDVKM.

This clonotype has a count of ten or more. The rearrangement links TRBV7-2 to TRBJ1-1; TRBD1 might be the D (5 bases). The length of the CDR3 is 13 residues. Germline CDR1 SGHTA, CDR2 FQGNSA. V was clipped by 3 bases and J by 4 bases, with 9 bases between them. The CDR3 loop is CASSFGTSTEAFF. The CDR3 DNA reads TGTGCCAGCAGCTTTGGGACCTCCACTGAAGCTTTCTTT.

This clonotype appeared many times. The chain uses TRBV4-3 and TRBJ2-3; no definite D call. Germline lookup yields CDR1 LGHNA and CDR2 YSLEER. Deletions cut 1 base from V and 1 base from J, with 9 bases between. The CDR3 runs 15 residues. The CDR3 spells CASSQGKWGTDTQYF. The CDR3 bases are TGCGCCAGCAGCCAAGGAAAATGGGGCACAGATACGCAGTATTTT.

This clonotype occurred many times. The DNA of the CDR3 is TGTGCCAGCAGTTATGAGGGCACGAGGGGCTACACCTTC. The encoded protein is CASSYEGTRGYTF. The chain joins TRBV25-1 to TRBJ1-2; no clear D gene. The CDR3 has 13 amino acids. Per the germline V gene, CDR1 is MGHDK and CDR2 is SYGVNS. V lost 5 bases, J lost 8 bases, and 15 bases lay in between.

Concerning this clonotype itself: This may stem from a read error, because a much larger clone lies one nucleotide away. CDR3 region: CASSLVGGGREAQYF. The CDR3, as DNA: TGTGCCAGCAGTTTAGTAGGGGGCGGTCGGGAGGCCCAGTACTTC. This chain joins TRBV28 and TRBJ2-5, with D perhaps TRBD1 or TRBD2 (7 bases each). V was clipped by 2 bases and J by 9 bases, with 19 bases between them. The CDR3 length is 15 residues. In germline, CDR1 is MDHEN, CDR2 SYDVKM.

About this clonotype: One base away lies a much larger clone, so this may be a sequencing read error. CDR3 amino acids: CASSPMGNEQFF. The DNA of the CDR3 is TGTGCCAGCAGCCCGATGGGTAATGAGCAGTTCTTC. V usage is TRBV5-4 and J usage is TRBJ2-1; D is uncertain. This CDR3 region has 12 residues. The V and J ends lost 4 bases and 7 bases respectively, with 9 bases between them. Per the germline V gene, CDR1 is SGHNT and CDR2 is YYREEE (reference sequence).

This clonotype was seen repeatedly, ten times or more. The chain links TRBV3-1 to TRBJ2-7; D gene ambiguous. V gave up 2 bases and J gave up 11 bases, with 19 bases separating them. Germline V gene lookup returns CDR1 LGHDT and CDR2 YNNKEL (reference sequence). The CDR3 runs 14 residues. The CDR3 is CASSQFHPPGRKYF. The CDR3 coding sequence is TGTGCCAGCAGCCAATTCCACCCTCCAGGAAGGAAGTACTTC.

This clonotype was detected many times. J is TRBJ2-3 and V is TRBV12-3 or TRBV12-4; 7 positions agree with TRBD2. This CDR3 is 13 amino acids long. V gave up 6 bases and J gave up 0 bases; unmatched junction bases: 0. The CDR3 nucleotides read TGTGCCAGCAGACTAGCGAGCACAGATACGCAGTATTTT. Translating it yields CASRLASTDTQYF.

This clonotype was picked up many times. The rearrangement uses TRBV7-2 and TRBJ2-7, with D possibly TRBD1 on 6 matching bases. This CDR3 spans 14 amino acids. The V and J ends lost 1 base and 4 bases respectively, with 11 bases between them. CDR1 and CDR2 from the germline V gene are SGHTA and FQGNSA. CDR3 DNA sequence: TGTGCCAGCAGCTTAGGAGACAGGAGTTACGAGCAGTACTTC. It translates to CASSLGDRSYEQYF.

There are a few counts of this clonotype. The chain combines TRBV4-3 with TRBJ2-1; D may match TRBD1 or TRBD2 (5 bases each). CDR1 and CDR2 from the germline V gene are LGHNA and YSLEER. V was pared by 0 bases and J by 0 bases, with 6 bases between. This CDR3 contains 15 residues. The CDR3 is CASSQDGTSYNEQFF. The CDR3 DNA is TGCGCCAGCAGCCAAGACGGGACCTCCTACAATGAGCAGTTCTTC.

With respect to this clonotype: A read error is possible here, since a much larger clone lies one base away. The chain has TRBV28 and TRBJ2-5; 7 bases align to TRBD1. From germline, CDR1 is MDHEN and CDR2 SYDVKM. V lost 10 bases to trimming and J lost 0 bases; unmatched junction nucleotides: 11. This CDR3 is built from 15 residues. The CDR3 here is CAIKGGSLYQETQYF. In nucleotides, the CDR3 is TGTGCCATAAAAGGGGGCTCACTGTACCAAGAGACCCAGTACTTC.

This clonotype was counted between two and nine times. The CDR3 DNA reads as TGTGCCAGCAGCTGGACTCATTACAATGAGCAGTTCTTC. This sequence encodes CASSWTHYNEQFF. The gene calls are TRBV5-4 and TRBJ2-1; weak D call: TRBD2 (5 bases). The CDR3 covers 13 residues. The V and J ends lost 3 bases and 4 bases respectively, with 8 bases between them. Germline V gene sequence: CDR1 SGHNT, CDR2 YYREEE (reference sequence). The variable domain in full, with the rest retrieved from reference TRBV5-4 and TRBJ2-1, is ETGVTQSPTHLIKTRGQQVTLRCSSQSGHNTVSWYQQALGQGPQFIFQYYREEENGRGNFPPRFSGLQFPNYSSELNVNALELDDSALYLCASSWTHYNEQFFGPGTRLTVL.

Remarks on this clonotype: A read error is possible here, since a much larger clone lies one base away. The chain recombines TRBV7-2 with TRBJ1-6; 7 nucleotides match TRBD1. The trim removed 1 base at V and 4 bases at J, leaving 7 bases unmatched. The CDR3 covers 17 residues. Germline CDR1 is SGHTA and CDR2 is FQGNSA. The CDR3 nucleotides are TGTGCCAGCAGCTTAGTTACAGGGGACCTGTATAATTCACCCCTCCACTTT. Translated: CASSLVTGDLYNSPLHF. The full variable domain, with the rest looked up from reference TRBV7-2 and TRBJ1-6, is GAGVSQSPSNKVTEKGKDVELRCDPISGHTALYWYRQSLGQGLEFLIYFQGNSAPDKSGLPSDRFSAERTGGSVSTLTIQRTQQEDSAVYLCASSLVTGDLYNSPLHFGNGTRLTVT.

The CDR3 loop is CAAMTGTGSGEQYF. In nucleotides, the CDR3 is TGTGCCGCCATGACCGGGACAGGGAGCGGGGAGCAGTACTTC. V is TRBV10-3 and J is TRBJ2-7, with TRBD1 matching over 9 bases. This CDR3 is built from 14 residues. Germline trimming cut 11 bases from V and 7 bases from J; bases unmatched to any gene: 15. Germline V gives CDR1 ENHRY, CDR2 SYGVKD.

This clonotype came up once. CDR3 sequence reads: CASSPPSGSTSYEQYF. CDR3 DNA: TGTGCCAGCAGTCCCCCTAGCGGGAGTACCTCCTACGAGCAGTACTTC. The chain has TRBV27 and TRBJ2-7; 10 nucleotides align to TRBD2. CDR1 and CDR2 (germline): MNHEY, SMNVEV (reference sequence). J gave up 0 bases and V 5 bases, and 7 bases lay outside the gene matches. The CDR3 has 16 amino acids.

This clonotype was seen a few times. This chain joins TRBV4-3 and TRBJ2-7, with 10 bases aligning to TRBD2. Germline V gives CDR1 LGHNA, CDR2 YSLEER. The CDR3 runs 16 residues. J gave up 3 bases and V 0 bases, and 5 bases lay outside the gene matches. This CDR3 is CASSQDRTSGNYEQYF. The DNA of the CDR3 is TGCGCCAGCAGCCAAGACAGGACTAGCGGAAACTACGAGCAGTACTTC.

This clonotype was observed many times. J is TRBJ1-5 and V is TRBV9; 7 positions agree with TRBD1. The trim removed 0 bases at V and 5 bases at J, leaving 5 bases unmatched. This CDR3 has 15 amino acids. Germline CDR1 and CDR2: SGDLS and YYNGEE. The CDR3 DNA follows: TGTGCCAGCAGCGTAGACGGGACAGTCTATCAGCCCCAGCATTTT. Protein product: CASSVDGTVYQPQHF.

This clonotype was counted ten times or more. V usage is TRBV3-1 and J usage is TRBJ1-1, with D perhaps matching TRBD1 (5 bases). CDR3 length: 12 residues. The V gene lost 2 bases and the J gene lost 10 bases, with 11 bases spanning the gap. CDR1 is LGHDT, CDR2 YNNKEL, per germline (reference sequence). The CDR3 sequence: CASSQRQGGAFF. In DNA, the CDR3 is TGTGCCAGCAGCCAACGGCAGGGAGGAGCTTTCTTT.

This clonotype was recorded at least ten times. This chain connects TRBV7-9 to TRBJ1-2; D not resolved. Germline V gene lookup returns CDR1 SEHNR and CDR2 FQNEAQ (reference sequence). Trimming removed 4 bases from V and 2 bases from J, with 8 bases in between. The CDR3 is made up of 13 amino acids. The CDR3 DNA is TGTGCCAGCAGCTCTCGTTCGAACTATGGCTACACCTTC. This gives the protein CASSSRSNYGYTF.

This clonotype was picked up many times. The chain couples TRBV9 to TRBJ1-4; tentative D call: TRBD1 (5 bases). The germline gives CDR1 SGDLS, CDR2 YYNGEE. The ends were cut back, 0 bases at V and 2 bases at J, with 8 bases in the middle. The CDR3 has 15 residues. The CDR3 DNA is TGTGCCAGCAGCGTAGAGGGGATCACTAATGAAAAACTGTTTTTT. This encodes CASSVEGITNEKLFF.

At least ten counts were recorded for this clonotype. The V call is TRBV27, the J call TRBJ1-5; TRBD1 might be the D (5 bases). CDR3 length: 16 amino acids. The germline gives CDR1 MNHEY, CDR2 SMNVEV (reference sequence). V was shortened by 3 bases and J by 2 bases, with 14 bases between the two germline ends. The CDR3 nucleotides are TGTGCCAGCAGTTTTACTTCGCAGGGTCGCAATCAGCCCCAGCATTTT. Its protein is CASSFTSQGRNQPQHF.